Listed here are 8 T cell receptor beta chains from one sample, sequenced in a study of shared T cell receptors in the human thymus. Assay: immunoSEQ multiplex PCR; the TCRdb copy retains only in-frame clones and omits some. The profile shows approximately 660,000 clones, around 89% of them singletons. The data also belong to a second study, concerning human thymus T cells.

Sequencing was done on a sample of thymocytes. The receptors were sampled from a boy under three years old with a congenital heart defect.

V gene TRBV27 combines with J gene TRBJ1-2; tentative D call: TRBD1 (6 bases). CDR1 and CDR2 from the germline V gene are MNHEY and SMNVEV (reference sequence). Deletions cut 0 bases from V and 6 bases from J, with 11 bases between. The CDR3 length is 14 residues. CDR3 loop: CASSLSAGANGYTF. Here the CDR3 DNA reads TGTGCCAGCAGTTTATCGGCGGGGGCGAATGGCTACACCTTC.

This clone was seen once. This chain links TRBV7-6 with TRBJ2-1; 10 bases map to TRBD1. The CDR3 extends over 14 amino acids. V gave up 2 bases and J gave up 7 bases; unmatched junction bases: 2. The germline CDR1 and CDR2 sequences are SGHVS and FNYEAQ. The CDR3 DNA follows: TGTGCCAGCAGCTTAAGGGGACAGGGGAATGAGCAGTTCTTC. Protein: CASSLRGQGNEQFF.

The V gene is TRBV4-2, the J gene TRBJ2-3; TRBD2 aligns across 9 bases. The length of the CDR3 is 19 residues. Losses at the gene ends were 1 base for V and 6 bases for J; bases not matched to a gene: 17. Germline V lookup: CDR1 LGHNA, CDR2 YNFKEQ. This chain's CDR3 is CASSQAPGREGRGDDTQYF. In DNA form, the CDR3 reads TGTGCCAGCAGCCAAGCCCCCGGGCGGGAGGGCCGGGGGGATGATACGCAGTATTTT.

The gene calls are TRBV28 and TRBJ2-7, with D possibly being TRBD2 (5 bases). Germline lookup yields CDR1 MDHEN and CDR2 SYDVKM. The CDR3 has 18 amino acids. Deletions cut 2 bases from V and 0 bases from J, with 20 bases between. The CDR3 reads CASSLGSPPLGDSYEQYF. Written as DNA, the CDR3 is TGTGCCAGCAGTTTAGGGTCGCCTCCCCTGGGAGACTCCTACGAGCAGTACTTC.

This clone has a single count. The V gene is TRBV4-1, the J gene TRBJ2-3; 12 bases are shared with TRBD2. Germline V CDR1 and CDR2: MGHRA, YSYEKL. CDR3 size: 17 residues. V shed 1 base and J 6 bases; nucleotides not matched to a gene: 8. CDR3 nucleotide sequence: TGCGCCAGCAGCCAAGTACTAGGACTAGCGGGACCGGATACGCAGTATTTT. As protein: CASSQVLGLAGPDTQYF.

This chain uses TRBV30 with TRBJ2-2; TRBD1 aligns across 9 bases. Germline V CDR1 and CDR2: GTSNPN, SVGIG (reference sequence). The CDR3 runs 16 residues. J lost 7 bases, V lost 2 bases, and 11 bases had no gene match. The CDR3 coding sequence is TGTGCCTGGAGTCGGTCGGGACAGGGTCTCCACGGGGAGCTGTTTTTT. Protein sequence: CAWSRSGQGLHGELFF.

The chain carries TRBV27 and TRBJ2-1, with a weak D call TRBD2 (6 bases). The germline V and J ends were trimmed by 7 bases and 7 bases, with 17 bases remaining between them. This CDR3 spans 14 amino acids. The germline CDR1 and CDR2 sequences are MNHEY and SMNVEV (reference sequence). The CDR3 nucleotides read TGTGCCAGCAATTCCGGGACTCCCAAGAATGAGCAGTTCTTC. This codes for CASNSGTPKNEQFF.

The gene calls are TRBV27 and TRBJ2-1, with 8 bases matching TRBD1. In germline, CDR1 is MNHEY, CDR2 SMNVEV (reference sequence). There are 20 residues in the CDR3. V shed 0 bases and J 1 base; nucleotides not matched to a gene: 14. CDR3 loop: CASSLSGTRDRTTSYNEQFF. The DNA for the CDR3 is TGTGCCAGCAGTTTATCGGGTACCCGGGACAGGACTACTTCCTACAATGAGCAGTTCTTC.